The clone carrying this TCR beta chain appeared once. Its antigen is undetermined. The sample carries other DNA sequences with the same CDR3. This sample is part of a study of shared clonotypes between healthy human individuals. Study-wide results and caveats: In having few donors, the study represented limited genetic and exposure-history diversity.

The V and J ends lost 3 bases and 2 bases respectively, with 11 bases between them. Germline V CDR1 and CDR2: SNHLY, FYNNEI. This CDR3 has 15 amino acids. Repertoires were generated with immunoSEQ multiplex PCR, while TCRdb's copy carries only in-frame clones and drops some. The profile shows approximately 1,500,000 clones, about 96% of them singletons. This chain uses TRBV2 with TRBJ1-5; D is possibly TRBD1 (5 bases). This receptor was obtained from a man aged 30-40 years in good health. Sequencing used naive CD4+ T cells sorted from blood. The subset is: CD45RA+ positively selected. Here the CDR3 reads CASSEGGAGNQPQHF. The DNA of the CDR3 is TGTGCCAGCAGTGAGGGCGGGGCTGGCAATCAGCCCCAGCATTTT.